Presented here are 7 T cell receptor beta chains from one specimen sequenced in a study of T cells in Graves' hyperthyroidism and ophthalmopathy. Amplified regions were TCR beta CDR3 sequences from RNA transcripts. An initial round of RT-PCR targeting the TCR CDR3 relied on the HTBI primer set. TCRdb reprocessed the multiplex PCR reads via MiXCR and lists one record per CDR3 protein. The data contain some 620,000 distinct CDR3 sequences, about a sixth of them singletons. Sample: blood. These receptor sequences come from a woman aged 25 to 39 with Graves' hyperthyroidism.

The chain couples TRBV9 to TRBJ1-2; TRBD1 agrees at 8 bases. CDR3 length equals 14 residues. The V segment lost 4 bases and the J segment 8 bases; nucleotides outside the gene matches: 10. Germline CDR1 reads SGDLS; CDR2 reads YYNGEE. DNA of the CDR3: TGTGCCAGCAGCAGCTCGACAGGGGCAGGCGGCTACACCTTC. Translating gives CASSSSTGAGGYTF.

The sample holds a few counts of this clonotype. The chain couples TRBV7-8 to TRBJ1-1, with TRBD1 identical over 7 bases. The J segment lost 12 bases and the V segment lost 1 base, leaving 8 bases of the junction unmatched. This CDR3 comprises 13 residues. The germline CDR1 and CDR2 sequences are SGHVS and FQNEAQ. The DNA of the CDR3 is TGTGCCAGCAGCTTAGGTCAAGAGGGGGCAACTTTCTTT. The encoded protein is CASSLGQEGATFF.

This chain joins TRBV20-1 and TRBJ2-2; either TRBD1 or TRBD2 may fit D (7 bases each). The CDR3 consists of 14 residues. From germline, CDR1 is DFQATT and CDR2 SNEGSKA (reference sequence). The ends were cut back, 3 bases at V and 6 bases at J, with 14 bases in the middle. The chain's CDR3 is CSARWGGGPGELFF. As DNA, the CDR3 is TGCAGTGCTAGGTGGGGAGGGGGCCCCGGGGAGCTGTTTTTT.

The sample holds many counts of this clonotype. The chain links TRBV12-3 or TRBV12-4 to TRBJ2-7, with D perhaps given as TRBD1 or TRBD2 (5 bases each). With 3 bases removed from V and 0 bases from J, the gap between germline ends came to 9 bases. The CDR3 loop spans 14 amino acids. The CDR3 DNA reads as TGTGCCAGCAGTTTGACGGGGCCCTCCTACGAGCAGTACTTC. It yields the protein CASSLTGPSYEQYF.

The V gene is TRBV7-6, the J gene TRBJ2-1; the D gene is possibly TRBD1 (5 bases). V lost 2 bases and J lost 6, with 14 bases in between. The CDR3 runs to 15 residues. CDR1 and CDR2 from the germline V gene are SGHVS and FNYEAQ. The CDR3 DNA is TGTGCCAGCAGCTTATTCGACAGCCCCGGCAATGAGCAGTTCTTC. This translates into CASSLFDSPGNEQFF.

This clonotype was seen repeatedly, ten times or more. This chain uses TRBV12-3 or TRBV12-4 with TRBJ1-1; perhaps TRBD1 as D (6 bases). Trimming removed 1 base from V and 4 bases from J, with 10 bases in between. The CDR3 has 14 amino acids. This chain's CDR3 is CASSLGFRGTEAFF. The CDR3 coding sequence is TGTGCCAGCAGTTTAGGGTTCAGGGGCACTGAAGCTTTCTTT.

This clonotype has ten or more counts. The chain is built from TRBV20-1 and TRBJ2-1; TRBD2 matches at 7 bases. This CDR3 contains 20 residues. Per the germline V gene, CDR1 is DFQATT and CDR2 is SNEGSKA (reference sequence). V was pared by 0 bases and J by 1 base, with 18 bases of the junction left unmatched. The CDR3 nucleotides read TGCAGTGCTAGAGATCATCGACTTGGGGGAGCGGGACCTTCCTACAATGAGCAGTTCTTC. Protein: CSARDHRLGGAGPSYNEQFF.